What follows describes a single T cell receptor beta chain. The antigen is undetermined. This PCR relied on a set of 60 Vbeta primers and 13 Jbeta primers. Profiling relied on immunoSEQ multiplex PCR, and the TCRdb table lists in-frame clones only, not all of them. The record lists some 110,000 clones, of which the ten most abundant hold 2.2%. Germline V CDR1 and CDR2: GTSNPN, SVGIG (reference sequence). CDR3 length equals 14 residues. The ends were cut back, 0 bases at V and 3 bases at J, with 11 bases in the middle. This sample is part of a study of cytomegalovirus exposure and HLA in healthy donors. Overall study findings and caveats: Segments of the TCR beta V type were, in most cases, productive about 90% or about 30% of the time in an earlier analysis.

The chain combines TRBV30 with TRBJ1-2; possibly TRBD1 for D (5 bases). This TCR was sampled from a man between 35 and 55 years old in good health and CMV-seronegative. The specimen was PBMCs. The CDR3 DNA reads TGTGCCTGGAGTGTAACAGGCTTGGACTATGGCTACACCTTC. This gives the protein CAWSVTGLDYGYTF.